The 26 T cell receptor beta chains listed next were all sequenced from one sample in a study of T-cell reconstitution after alpha-beta-depleted transplantation in children. During its preparation, the TCRbeta library received unique molecular identifiers. TCRdb called the PCR reads again in MiXCR, with one record for every CDR3 protein. The repertoire holds about 16,000 distinct CDR3 sequences, around 8.3% seen once, with 36% in the top ten. This material consisted of PBMCs, mostly from graft donor cells, taken 60 days after TCRalphabeta/CD19-depleted stem cell transplant. The receptors originated from a boy in the first two years of life who had a stem cell transplant for Wiskott-Aldrich syndrome, so the T cells may come from the graft donor.

This clonotype has a count of ten or more. V is TRBV20-1 and J is TRBJ2-5; TRBD2 is a possible D gene (5 bases). Per the germline V gene, CDR1 is DFQATT and CDR2 is SNEGSKA (reference sequence). The CDR3 has 13 residues. V gave up 6 bases and J gave up 5 bases, with 16 bases separating them. The CDR3 sequence is CSARPGIVETQYF. The CDR3 DNA sequence: TGCAGTGCCAGGCCGGGGATCGTGGAGACCCAGTACTTC.

This clonotype was counted ten times or more. V usage is TRBV19 and J usage is TRBJ2-1; the D is unclear. Germline V gene lookup returns CDR1 LNHDA and CDR2 SQIVND (reference sequence). The CDR3 runs 16 residues. Trimming pared 2 bases from V and 0 bases from J, leaving 11 bases between. CDR3 residues: CASSITWVLSYNEQFF. The CDR3 DNA is TGTGCCAGTAGTATAACGTGGGTCCTCTCCTACAATGAGCAGTTCTTC.

This clonotype was counted many times. J is TRBJ1-3 and V is TRBV10-3; 7 nucleotides align to TRBD1. CDR1 and CDR2 from the germline V gene are ENHRY and SYGVKD. The CDR3 totals 15 residues. The junction had 6 bases not matched to a gene; V was cut back by 7 bases and J by 0 bases. CDR3 sequence reads: CAITGGGHSGNTIYF. The CDR3 DNA reads as TGTGCCATCACGGGAGGGGGCCACTCTGGAAACACCATATATTTT.

This clonotype was seen at least ten times. The rearrangement links TRBV24-1 to TRBJ1-1; tentative D call: TRBD1 (6 bases). Trimming shortened V by 7 bases and J by 4 bases, and 21 bases separated the two germline ends. Germline CDR1 reads KGHDR; CDR2 reads SFDVKD. The CDR3 sequence is 16 residues long. The DNA of the CDR3 is TGTGCCACCAGACCCAGACAGGACTCCATGACCACTGAAGCTTTCTTT. This codes for CATRPRQDSMTTEAFF.

This clonotype occurred many times. The chain joins TRBV18 to TRBJ2-3, with 9 bases fitting TRBD2. After removal of 4 bases from V and 2 bases from J, the junction contained 10 bases not matched to a gene. CDR3 length equals 17 residues. CDR1 is KGHSH and CDR2 is LQKENI in the germline V gene. The CDR3 is CASSLNGLAQITDTQYF. The CDR3 region has the DNA TGTGCCAGCTCACTTAATGGACTAGCGCAAATCACAGATACGCAGTATTTT.

This clonotype was found many times. The CDR3 bases are TGTGCCAGCAGTCCACATATCCCCGGACAGAACAATGAGCAGTTCTTC. Translated, it gives CASSPHIPGQNNEQFF. The chain carries TRBV28 and TRBJ2-1; tentative D call: TRBD1 (6 bases). Per the germline V gene, CDR1 is MDHEN and CDR2 is SYDVKM. V dropped 5 bases and J dropped 5 bases, with 19 bases sitting between them. The CDR3 is made up of 16 amino acids.

With respect to this clonotype: The CDR3 end shows no conserved phenylalanine or tryptophan, and so a read error is likely. The chain joins TRBV6-6 to TRBJ2-3; 11 nucleotides align to TRBD2. The CDR3 contains 13 residues. CDR1 and CDR2 from the germline V gene are MNHNY and SVGAGI (reference sequence). V lost 9 bases, J lost 4 bases, and 3 bases stayed unmatched. This CDR3 reads CASLAGGPDTQYS. CDR3 nucleotides: TGTGCCAGTCTAGCGGGGGGCCCAGATACGCAGTATTCT.

At least ten counts were recorded for this clonotype. V and J are TRBV12-3 or TRBV12-4 and TRBJ2-4, with 10 bases lining up with TRBD2. The CDR3 contains 15 residues. J lost 5 bases, V lost 3 bases, and 4 bases had no gene match. CDR3 residues: CASSFGSGGENIQYF. CDR3 sequence (DNA): TGTGCCAGCAGTTTCGGGAGCGGGGGGGAAAACATTCAGTACTTC.

V and J are TRBV28 and TRBJ2-7; possible D gene TRBD2, 7 bases. Germline V gene lookup returns CDR1 MDHEN and CDR2 SYDVKM. The V end was cut by 3 bases, the J end by 6 bases, with 21 bases between. This CDR3 spans 16 amino acids. Here the CDR3 reads CASSLMFGGGPGEQYF. CDR3 in DNA: TGTGCCAGCAGTTTGATGTTTGGGGGGGGCCCTGGCGAGCAGTACTTC.

Points on this clonotype: Since a much larger clone is just one base distant, this may be a read error. The chain carries TRBV20-1 and TRBJ2-7; TRBD1 matches 8 bases. The V gene's germline CDR1 is DFQATT and CDR2 SNEGSKA (reference sequence). The CDR3 sequence is 12 residues long. This CDR3 reads CSVGQGVYQQYF. The CDR3 region has the DNA TGCAGTGTTGGACAGGGAGTCTACCAGCAGTACTTC.

Many counts were recorded for this clonotype. J is TRBJ2-7 and V is TRBV5-4; D is undetermined. Germline V CDR1 and CDR2: SGHNT, YYREEE (reference sequence). The CDR3 runs to 11 residues. Between the trimmed V and J ends, which lost 2 bases and 5 bases, there was a span of 5 bases. The DNA for the CDR3 is TGTGCCAGCAGCTTCGGGCACGAGCAGTACTTC. As protein: CASSFGHEQYF.

This clonotype was counted only a few times. The rearrangement links TRBV21-1 to TRBJ2-3; the table's TRBD1 call for D was not verified on the DNA. TRBV21-1 counts as a pseudogene. The CDR3 loop spans 12 amino acids. DNA for the CDR3: TGTGCCAGCAGCAAATGGCCCCACACGCAGTATTTT. It yields the protein CASSKWPHTQYF.

This clonotype was observed at least ten times. CDR3 sequence reads: CATSDSRTAQETQYF. DNA of the CDR3: TGTGCCACCAGTGATTCCCGGACAGCTCAAGAGACCCAGTACTTC. V gene TRBV24-1 combines with J gene TRBJ2-5; possibly TRBD1 for D (6 bases). Germline V gene lookup returns CDR1 KGHDR and CDR2 SFDVKD. V was shortened by 2 bases and J by 2 bases, with 11 bases between the two germline ends. This CDR3 has 15 amino acids.

At least ten counts were recorded for this clonotype. The V gene is TRBV20-1, the J gene TRBJ2-1, with D maybe TRBD2 (5 bases). Trimming cost V 3 bases and J 8 bases, with 29 bases left between them. In germline, CDR1 is DFQATT, CDR2 SNEGSKA (reference sequence). The length of the CDR3 is 18 residues. The CDR3, as DNA: TGCAGTGCTAGCCCAACTCGGGTACTAGTAGCTAGGAGGTATGAGCAGTTCTTC. This codes for CSASPTRVLVARRYEQFF.

This clonotype has only a few counts. This chain uses TRBV6-5 with TRBJ2-3; 9 nucleotides align to TRBD2. CDR1 MNHEY and CDR2 SVGAGI come from the germline V gene. The junction had 3 bases not matched to a gene; V was cut back by 1 base and J by 1 base. The CDR3 extends over 16 amino acids. The CDR3 loop reads CASSYWAGGRTDTQYF. For the CDR3, the DNA is TGTGCCAGCAGTTACTGGGCGGGAGGGCGCACAGATACGCAGTATTTT.

The gene calls are TRBV5-3 and TRBJ2-1, with 7 bases lining up with TRBD2. TRBV5-3 is an open reading frame whose function is uncertain. V gave up 9 bases and J gave up 3 bases; unmatched junction bases: 18. CDR3 length equals 17 residues. CDR3 in amino acids: CAMTPGRGSSNYNEQFF. The CDR3 DNA is TGTGCCATGACCCCCGGGCGCGGGAGCTCAAACTACAATGAGCAGTTCTTC.

This clonotype showed up many times. The V gene is TRBV5-1, the J gene TRBJ2-1; 9 bases map to TRBD2. Per the germline V gene, CDR1 is SGHRS and CDR2 is YFSETQ. CDR3 length: 13 amino acids. Trimming removed 7 bases from V and 3 bases from J; junction bases left unmatched: 2. The CDR3 spells CASWREGYNEQFF. CDR3 nucleotides: TGCGCCAGCTGGCGGGAGGGCTACAATGAGCAGTTCTTC.

This clonotype was counted many times. The V gene is TRBV6-5, the J gene TRBJ1-4; 8 bases line up with TRBD1. This CDR3 region has 17 residues. Germline CDR1 MNHEY, CDR2 SVGAGI. Unmatched junction bases numbered 5, after V lost 2 bases and J lost 0 bases. The CDR3 is CASSYHRTGTTNEKLFF. For the CDR3, the DNA is TGTGCCAGCAGTTACCATAGGACAGGGACAACTAATGAAAAACTGTTTTTT.

Many counts were recorded for this clonotype. This chain uses TRBV5-1 with TRBJ2-1; TRBD2 aligns across 11 bases. Germline lookup yields CDR1 SGHRS and CDR2 YFSETQ. The V segment lost 1 base and the J segment 8 bases; nucleotides outside the gene matches: 2. The CDR3 has 14 amino acids. CDR3 loop: CASSLLTSGDEQFF. CDR3 DNA sequence: TGCGCCAGCAGCTTGCTGACTAGCGGGGATGAGCAGTTCTTC.

The chain couples TRBV5-6 to TRBJ2-7, with 9 bases lining up with TRBD1. V trimming: 0 bases; J trimming: 4 bases; junction bases outside the gene matches: 2. Looked up from germline, CDR1 is SGHDT and CDR2 is YYEEEE. The CDR3 extends over 14 amino acids. The CDR3 sequence is CASSLDRGRYEQYF. The CDR3 DNA sequence: TGTGCCAGCAGCTTGGACAGGGGGCGGTACGAGCAGTACTTC.

The table lists this clonotype with many counts. This chain uses TRBV7-9 with TRBJ2-5, with D tentatively TRBD2 (5 bases). The CDR3 is 13 amino acids. The germline CDR1 and CDR2 sequences are SEHNR and FQNEAQ (reference sequence). V was trimmed by 5 bases and J by 4 bases, leaving 11 bases between them. The CDR3 DNA is TGTGCCAGCAGCCCAGGACGGGGAGAGACCCAGTACTTC. Translated, it gives CASSPGRGETQYF. Based on the CDR3 plus reference TRBV7-9 and TRBJ2-5, the full variable domain is DTGVSQNPRHKITKRGQNVTFRCDPISEHNRLYWYRQTLGQGPEFLTYFQNEAQLEKSRLLSDRFSAERPKGSFSTLEIQRTEQGDSAMYLCASSPGRGETQYFGPGTRLLVL.

This clonotype was seen many times. The chain combines TRBV12-3 or TRBV12-4 with TRBJ1-2; no clear D gene. The CDR3 spans 12 residues. V was cut by 0 bases and J by 4 bases, with 3 bases left in between. As DNA, the CDR3 is TGTGCCAGCAGTTTAGCGGGCTATGGCTACACCTTC. Translation: CASSLAGYGYTF.

There are many counts of this clonotype. The gene calls are TRBV20-1 and TRBJ1-1; perhaps TRBD1 as D (5 bases). This CDR3 is 14 amino acids long. With 1 base removed from V and 4 bases from J, the gap between germline ends came to 13 bases. Germline V gene lookup returns CDR1 DFQATT and CDR2 SNEGSKA (reference sequence). The CDR3 sequence: CSARAPPGGTEAFF. The DNA of the CDR3 is TGCAGTGCTAGAGCTCCTCCCGGGGGCACTGAAGCTTTCTTT.

This clonotype was seen many times. The V gene is TRBV7-2, the J gene TRBJ1-5, with D unclear. The CDR3 has 14 residues. Germline V gene data show CDR1 as SGHTA and CDR2 as FQGNSA. V was trimmed by 2 bases and J by 7 bases, leaving 12 bases between them. CDR3 loop: CASSLMGGGQPQHF. CDR3 in DNA: TGTGCCAGCAGCTTAATGGGAGGAGGGCAGCCCCAGCATTTT.

This clonotype was seen many times. This sequence joins TRBV4-2 and TRBJ1-1, with D possibly TRBD1 on 6 matching bases. V was shortened by 0 bases and J by 3 bases, with 17 bases between the two germline ends. The CDR3 has 17 amino acids. Germline lookup yields CDR1 LGHNA and CDR2 YNFKEQ. The CDR3: CASSQEKGAGVHTEAFF. The CDR3 DNA reads as TGTGCCAGCAGCCAAGAAAAAGGGGCAGGGGTGCACACTGAAGCTTTCTTT.

This clonotype was seen at least ten times. The rearrangement joins TRBV11-2 to TRBJ2-1; D remains ambiguous. The germline gives CDR1 SGHAT, CDR2 FQNNGV. V was cut by 1 base and J by 7 bases, with 8 bases left in between. CDR3 length equals 13 residues. CDR3 nucleotide sequence: TGTGCCAGCAGCTTAGGACGGAAGAATGAGCAGTTCTTC. The encoded protein is CASSLGRKNEQFF.